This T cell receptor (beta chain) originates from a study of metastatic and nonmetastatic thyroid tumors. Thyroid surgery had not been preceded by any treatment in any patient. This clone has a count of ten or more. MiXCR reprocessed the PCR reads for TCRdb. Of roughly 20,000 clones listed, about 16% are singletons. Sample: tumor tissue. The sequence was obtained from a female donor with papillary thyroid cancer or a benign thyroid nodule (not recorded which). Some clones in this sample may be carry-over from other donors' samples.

As DNA, the CDR3 is TGTGCCAGCAGCTTAGCCGGACTAGCGGGTAACGCAGAGACCCAGTACTTC. Its translation is CASSLAGLAGNAETQYF. This chain uses TRBV7-9 with TRBJ2-5; TRBD2 matches 11 bases. CDR3 size: 17 residues. Losses at the gene ends were 0 bases for V and 4 bases for J; bases not matched to a gene: 7. Germline CDR1 reads SEHNR; CDR2 reads FQNEAQ (reference sequence).